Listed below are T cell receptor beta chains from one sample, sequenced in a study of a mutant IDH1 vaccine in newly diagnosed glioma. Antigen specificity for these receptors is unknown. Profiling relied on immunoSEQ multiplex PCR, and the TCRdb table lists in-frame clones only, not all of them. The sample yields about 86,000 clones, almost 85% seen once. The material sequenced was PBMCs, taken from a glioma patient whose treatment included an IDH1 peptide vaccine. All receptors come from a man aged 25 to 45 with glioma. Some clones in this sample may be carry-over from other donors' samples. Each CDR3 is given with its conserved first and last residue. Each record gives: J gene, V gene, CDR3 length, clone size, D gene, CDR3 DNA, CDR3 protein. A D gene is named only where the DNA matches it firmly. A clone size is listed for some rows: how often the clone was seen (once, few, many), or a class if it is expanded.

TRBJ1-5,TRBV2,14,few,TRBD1,TGTGCCAGCAGGGACAGGGACCACAATCAGCCCCAGCATTTT,CASRDRDHNQPQHF
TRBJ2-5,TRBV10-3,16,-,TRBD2,TGTGCCATCAGTGAACTTAGCGGGGGGGTCGGGGAGACCCAGTACTTC,CAISELSGGVGETQYF
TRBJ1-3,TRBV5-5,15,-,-,TGTGCCAGCAGCGAGAACGCAGACTCTGGAAACACCATATATTTT,CASSENADSGNTIYF
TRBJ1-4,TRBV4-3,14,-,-,TGCGACAGCAGCCAAGAGGGGCGCGCTGAAAAACCGTTTTTT,CDSSQEGRAEKPFF
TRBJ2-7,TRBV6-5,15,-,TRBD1,TGTGCCAGCAGTTATAAAGCAGGGGGCTTTGGCGAGCAGTACTTC,CASSYKAGGFGEQYF
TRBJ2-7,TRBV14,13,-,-,TGTGCCAGCAGCCAAGATTCCAGGGCCGAGCAGTACTTC,CASSQDSRAEQYF
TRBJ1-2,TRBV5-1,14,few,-,TGCGCCAGCAGCTTGGGGGGACAAATGAATGGCTACACCTTC,CASSLGGQMNGYTF
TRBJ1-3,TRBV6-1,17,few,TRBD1,TGTGCCAGCAGTCAAGTTGACAGGGCATTTGAAGGAAACACCATATATTTT,CASSQVDRAFEGNTIYF
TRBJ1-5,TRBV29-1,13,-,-,TGCAGCGTTGCAGGGAGTTTCAATCAGCCCCAGCATTTT,CSVAGSFNQPQHF
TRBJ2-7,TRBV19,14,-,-,TGTGCCAGTAGTATACAGGGGCTGAACTACGAGCAGTACTTC,CASSIQGLNYEQYF
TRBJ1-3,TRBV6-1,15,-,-,TGTGCCAGTAAACCAATTTCTTACTCTGGAAACACCATATATTTT,CASKPISYSGNTIYF